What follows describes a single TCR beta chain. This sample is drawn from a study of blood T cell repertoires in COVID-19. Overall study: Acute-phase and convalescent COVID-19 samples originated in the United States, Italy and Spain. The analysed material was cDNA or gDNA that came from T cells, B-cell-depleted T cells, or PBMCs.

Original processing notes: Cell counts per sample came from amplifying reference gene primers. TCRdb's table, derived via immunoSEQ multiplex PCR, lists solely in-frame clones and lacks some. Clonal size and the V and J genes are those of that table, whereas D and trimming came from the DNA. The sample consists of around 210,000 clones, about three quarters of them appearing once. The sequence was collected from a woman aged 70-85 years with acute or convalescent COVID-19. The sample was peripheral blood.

CDR3 sequence (DNA): TGTGCCAGCAGCGTAGCACAGATTAGCACAGATACGCAGTATTTT. Translating gives CASSVAQISTDTQYF. This chain connects TRBV9 to TRBJ2-3; unclear D gene. V was clipped by 0 bases and J by 0 bases, with 8 bases between them. This CDR3 spans 15 amino acids. Germline V gene data show CDR1 as SGDLS and CDR2 as YYNGEE. The variable domain in full, completed from reference TRBV9 and TRBJ2-3, reads DSGVTQTPKHLITATGQRVTLRCSPRSGDLSVYWYQQSLDQGLQFLIQYYNGEERAKGNILERFSAQQFPDLHSELNLSSLELGDSALYFCASSVAQISTDTQYFGPGTRLTVL.